This T cell receptor beta chain derives from a study of OX40 agonist ivuxolimab in advanced cancers. The V gene's germline CDR1 is SGHDT and CDR2 YYEEEE. V gave up 4 bases and J gave up 7 bases, with 8 bases separating them. The CDR3 covers 11 residues. Sequencing used immunoSEQ multiplex PCR; TCRdb keeps in-frame clones, though not all of them. The data show about 27,000 clones, approximately 78% seen once. Drawing of blood for sampling happened at baseline, at cycle 4 day 1, and at cycle 7 day 1. This chain joins TRBV5-6 and TRBJ1-2; D unclear. The sequencing here drew on CD4+ or CD8+ T cells sorted from blood, taken in a trial of the OX40 agonist ivuxolimab. The receptor's source is an adult with an advanced solid tumor such as melanoma, head and neck, liver or kidney cancer. The CDR3 loop is CASSAQAGYTF. The CDR3 nucleotides read TGTGCCAGCAGCGCCCAGGCTGGCTACACCTTC.